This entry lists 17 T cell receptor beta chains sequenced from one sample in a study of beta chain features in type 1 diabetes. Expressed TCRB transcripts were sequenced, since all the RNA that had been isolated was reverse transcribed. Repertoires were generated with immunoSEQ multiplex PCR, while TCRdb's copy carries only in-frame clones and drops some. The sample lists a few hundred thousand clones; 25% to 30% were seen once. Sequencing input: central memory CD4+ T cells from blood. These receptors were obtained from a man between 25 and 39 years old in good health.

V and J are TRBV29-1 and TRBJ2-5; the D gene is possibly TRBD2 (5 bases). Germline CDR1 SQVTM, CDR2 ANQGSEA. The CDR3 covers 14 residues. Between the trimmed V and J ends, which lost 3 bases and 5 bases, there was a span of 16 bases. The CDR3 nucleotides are TGCAGCGTTGAGCGGGTAGCCATTCGGGAGACCCAGTACTTC. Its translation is CSVERVAIRETQYF.

CDR3: CASSLDPNTGELFF. The CDR3 coding sequence is TGTGCCAGCAGCTTAGATCCGAACACCGGGGAGCTGTTTTTT. The rearrangement uses TRBV7-9 and TRBJ2-2; D is uncertain. There are 14 residues in the CDR3. V was pared by 1 base and J by 0 bases, with 3 bases between. Germline V gene sequence: CDR1 SEHNR, CDR2 FQNEAQ (reference sequence).

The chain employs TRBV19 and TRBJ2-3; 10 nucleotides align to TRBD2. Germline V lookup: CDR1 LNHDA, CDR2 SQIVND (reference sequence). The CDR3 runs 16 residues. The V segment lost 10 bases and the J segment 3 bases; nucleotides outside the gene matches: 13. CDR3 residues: CATSGRALRGTDTQYF. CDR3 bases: TGTGCCACCAGCGGGAGGGCCTTACGGGGGACAGATACGCAGTATTTT.

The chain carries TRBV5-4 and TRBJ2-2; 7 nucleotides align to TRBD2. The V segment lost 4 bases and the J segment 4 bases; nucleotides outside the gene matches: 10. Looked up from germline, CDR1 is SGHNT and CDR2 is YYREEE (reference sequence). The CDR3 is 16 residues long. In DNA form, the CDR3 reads TGTGCCAGCAGCCCCGCTAGCGGACTAGGCACCGGGGAGCTGTTTTTT. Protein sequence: CASSPASGLGTGELFF.

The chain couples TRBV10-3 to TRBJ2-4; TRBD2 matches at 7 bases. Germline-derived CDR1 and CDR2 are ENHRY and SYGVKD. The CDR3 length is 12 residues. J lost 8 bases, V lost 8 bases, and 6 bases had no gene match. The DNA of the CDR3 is TGTGCCATCGGACTAGAGCCAGACATTCAGTACTTC. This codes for CAIGLEPDIQYF.

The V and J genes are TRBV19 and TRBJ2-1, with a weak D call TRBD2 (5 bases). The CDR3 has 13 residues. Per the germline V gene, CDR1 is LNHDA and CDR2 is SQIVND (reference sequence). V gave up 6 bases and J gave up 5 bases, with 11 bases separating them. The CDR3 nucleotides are TGTGCCAGTAGCCCGGACTGGAACAATGAGCAGTTCTTC. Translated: CASSPDWNNEQFF.

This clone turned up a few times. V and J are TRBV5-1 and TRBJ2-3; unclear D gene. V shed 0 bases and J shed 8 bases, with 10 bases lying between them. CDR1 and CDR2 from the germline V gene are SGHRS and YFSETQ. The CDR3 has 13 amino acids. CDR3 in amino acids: CASSLAVESTQYF. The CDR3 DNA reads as TGCGCCAGCAGCTTGGCCGTGGAGAGTACGCAGTATTTT.

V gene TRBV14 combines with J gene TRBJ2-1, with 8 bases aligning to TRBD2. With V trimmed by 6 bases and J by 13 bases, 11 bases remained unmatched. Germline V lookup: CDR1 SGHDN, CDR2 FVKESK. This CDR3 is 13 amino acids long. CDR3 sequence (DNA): TGTGCCAGCAGTCCCACAGTTAGCGGGACACAGTTCTTC. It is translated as CASSPTVSGTQFF.

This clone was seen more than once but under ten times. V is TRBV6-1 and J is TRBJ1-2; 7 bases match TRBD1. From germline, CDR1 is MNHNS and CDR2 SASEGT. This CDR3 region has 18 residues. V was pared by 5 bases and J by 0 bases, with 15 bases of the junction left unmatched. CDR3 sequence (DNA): TGTGCCAGCAGTAAAGTACAGGGGCTCCACCTAGCTAACTATGGCTACACCTTC. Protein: CASSKVQGLHLANYGYTF.

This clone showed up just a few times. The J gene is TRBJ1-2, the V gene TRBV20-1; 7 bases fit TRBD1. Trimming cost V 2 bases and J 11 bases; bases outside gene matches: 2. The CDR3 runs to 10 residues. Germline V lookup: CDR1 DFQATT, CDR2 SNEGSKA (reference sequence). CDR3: CSARSGGYTF. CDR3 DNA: TGCAGTGCTAGATCAGGGGGTTACACCTTC.

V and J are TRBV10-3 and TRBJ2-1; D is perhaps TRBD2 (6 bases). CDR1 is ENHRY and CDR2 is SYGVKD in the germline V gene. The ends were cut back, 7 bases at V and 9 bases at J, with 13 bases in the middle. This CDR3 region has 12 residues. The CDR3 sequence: CAITGGEGEQFF. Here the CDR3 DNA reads TGTGCCATCACCGGGGGTGAGGGTGAGCAGTTCTTC.

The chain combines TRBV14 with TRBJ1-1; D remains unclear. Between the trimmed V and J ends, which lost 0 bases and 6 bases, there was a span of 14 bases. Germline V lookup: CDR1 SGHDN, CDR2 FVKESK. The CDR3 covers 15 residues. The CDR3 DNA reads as TGTGCCAGCAGCCAAGATCTTGGAAGGGTAGCTGAAGCTTTCTTT. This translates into CASSQDLGRVAEAFF.

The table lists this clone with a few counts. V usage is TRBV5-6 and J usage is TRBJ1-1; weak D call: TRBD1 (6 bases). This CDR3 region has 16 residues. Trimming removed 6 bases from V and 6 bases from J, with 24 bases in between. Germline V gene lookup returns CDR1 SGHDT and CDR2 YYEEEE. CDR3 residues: CASIRFLGQSGAEAFF. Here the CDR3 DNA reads TGTGCCAGCATCCGGTTTCTAGGACAGAGTGGAGCTGAAGCTTTCTTT.

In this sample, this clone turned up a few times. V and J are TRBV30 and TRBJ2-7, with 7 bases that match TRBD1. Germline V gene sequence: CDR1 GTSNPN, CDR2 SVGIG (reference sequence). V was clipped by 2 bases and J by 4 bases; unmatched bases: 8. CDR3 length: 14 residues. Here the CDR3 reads CAWSTETGFYEQYF. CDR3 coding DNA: TGTGCCTGGAGTACCGAGACAGGGTTTTACGAGCAGTACTTC.

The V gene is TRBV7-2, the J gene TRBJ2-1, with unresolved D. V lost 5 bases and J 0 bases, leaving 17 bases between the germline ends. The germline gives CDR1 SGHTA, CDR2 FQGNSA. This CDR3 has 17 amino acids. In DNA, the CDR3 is TGTGCCAGCAGCCCCCGCCCCGGTGGGAACTCCTACAATGAGCAGTTCTTC. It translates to CASSPRPGGNSYNEQFF.

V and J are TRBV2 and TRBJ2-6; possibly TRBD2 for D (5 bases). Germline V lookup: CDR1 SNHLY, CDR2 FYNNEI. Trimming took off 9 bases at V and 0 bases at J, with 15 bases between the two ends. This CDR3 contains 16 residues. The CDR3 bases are TGTGCCAGTAGCGCCCTTCGTTCCTCTGGGGCCAACGTCCTGACTTTC. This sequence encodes CASSALRSSGANVLTF.

As DNA, the CDR3 is TGTGCCAGCAGTTACTCAGCGGGGGAGTCCTACGAGCAGTACTTC. Protein product: CASSYSAGESYEQYF. The rearrangement joins TRBV6-5 to TRBJ2-7; 8 nucleotides line up with TRBD2. Germline values: CDR1 MNHEY, CDR2 SVGAGI. The CDR3 contains 15 residues. V shed 0 bases and J 1 base; nucleotides not matched to a gene: 2.